This TCR beta chain was captured in a study of T cell changes during pregnancy in multiple sclerosis. Germline values: CDR1 SGDLS, CDR2 YYNGEE. V was cut by 3 bases and J by 4 bases, with 9 bases left in between. The CDR3 loop spans 13 amino acids. The assay was immunoSEQ multiplex PCR, and TCRdb's table has in-frame clones only and misses some. Of about 31,000 clones listed, just over 90% were seen once; the top ten hold 0.41%. The chain couples TRBV9 to TRBJ2-3; D gene ambiguous. The sequence was obtained from a female donor with multiple sclerosis, enrolled in a pregnancy study. The sample in question was CD4+ T cells from peripheral blood mononuclear cells, obtained in the second trimester of pregnancy. Here the CDR3 reads CASSGLPADTQYF. The CDR3 nucleotides read TGTGCCAGCAGCGGTCTTCCAGCAGATACGCAGTATTTT. Together with reference TRBV9 and TRBJ2-3, the CDR3 gives the full variable domain: DSGVTQTPKHLITATGQRVTLRCSPRSGDLSVYWYQQSLDQGLQFLIQYYNGEERAKGNILERFSAQQFPDLHSELNLSSLELGDSALYFCASSGLPADTQYFGPGTRLTVL.